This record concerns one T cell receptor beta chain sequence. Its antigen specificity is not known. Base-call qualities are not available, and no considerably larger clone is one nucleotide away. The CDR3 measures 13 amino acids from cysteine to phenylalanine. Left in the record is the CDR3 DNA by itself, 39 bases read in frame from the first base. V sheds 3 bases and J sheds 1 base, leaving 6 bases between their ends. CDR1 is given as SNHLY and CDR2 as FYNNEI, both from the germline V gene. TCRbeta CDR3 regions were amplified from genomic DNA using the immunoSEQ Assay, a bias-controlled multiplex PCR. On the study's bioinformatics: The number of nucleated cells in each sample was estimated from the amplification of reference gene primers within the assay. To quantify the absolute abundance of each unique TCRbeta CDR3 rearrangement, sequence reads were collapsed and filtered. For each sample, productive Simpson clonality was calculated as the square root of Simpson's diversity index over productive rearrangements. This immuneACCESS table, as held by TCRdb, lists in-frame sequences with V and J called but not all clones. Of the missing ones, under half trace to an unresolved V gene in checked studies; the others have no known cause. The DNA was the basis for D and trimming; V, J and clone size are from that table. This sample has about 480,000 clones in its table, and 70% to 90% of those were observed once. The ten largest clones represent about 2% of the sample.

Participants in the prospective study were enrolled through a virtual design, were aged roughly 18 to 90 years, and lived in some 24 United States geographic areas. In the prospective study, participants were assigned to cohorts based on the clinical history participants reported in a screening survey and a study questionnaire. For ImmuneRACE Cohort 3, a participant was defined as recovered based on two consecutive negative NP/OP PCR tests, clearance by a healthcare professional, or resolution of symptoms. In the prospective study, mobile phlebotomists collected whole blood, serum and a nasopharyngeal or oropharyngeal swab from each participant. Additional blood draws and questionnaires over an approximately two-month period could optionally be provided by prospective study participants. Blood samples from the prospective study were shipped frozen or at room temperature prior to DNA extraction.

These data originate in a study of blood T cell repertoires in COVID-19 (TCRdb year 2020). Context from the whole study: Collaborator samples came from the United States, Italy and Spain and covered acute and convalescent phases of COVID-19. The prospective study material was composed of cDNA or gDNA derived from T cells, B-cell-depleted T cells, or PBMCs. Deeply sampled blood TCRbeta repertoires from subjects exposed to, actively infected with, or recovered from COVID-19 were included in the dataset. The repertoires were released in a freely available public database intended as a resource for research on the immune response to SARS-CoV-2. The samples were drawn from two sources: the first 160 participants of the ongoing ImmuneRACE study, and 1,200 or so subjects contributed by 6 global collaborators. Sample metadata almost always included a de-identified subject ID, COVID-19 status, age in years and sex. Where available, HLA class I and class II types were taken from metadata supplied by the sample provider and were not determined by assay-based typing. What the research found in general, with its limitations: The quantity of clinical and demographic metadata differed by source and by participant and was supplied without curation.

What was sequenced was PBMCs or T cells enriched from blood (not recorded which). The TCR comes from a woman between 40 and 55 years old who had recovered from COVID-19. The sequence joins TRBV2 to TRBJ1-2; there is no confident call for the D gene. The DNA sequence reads TGTGCCAGCAGTGAGGAGATTAACTATGGCTACACCTTC. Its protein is CASSEEINYGYTF.